This note documents a single T cell receptor beta chain sequence. Its matching antigen is unknown. The CDR3 spans 13 residues. V was cut by 4 bases and J by 7 bases, with 14 bases left in between. Germline V gene data show CDR1 as LGHNA and CDR2 as YNFKEQ. This sample is drawn from a study of T-cell reconstitution after alpha-beta-depleted transplantation in children. Study-wide points: Some patients' high day-60 TCRbeta diversity was traced to surviving recipient T cells and thymic progenitors. Most T-cell counts and diversity one year after the transplant came from T cells that were newly produced. Expanded graft clones numbering several hundred reportedly gave rise to alpha-beta T cells about two months after transplant.

Using unique molecular identifiers, the investigators prepared the TCRbeta library. MiXCR, run by TCRdb on the PCR reads, gives a single entry per CDR3 protein. The sample carries a few hundred thousand distinct CDR3 sequences, 25% to 30% recorded once. The rearrangement uses TRBV4-2 and TRBJ2-7, with a tentative D call TRBD1 (6 bases). This receptor was taken from a boy younger than two with Wiskott-Aldrich syndrome, due to receive a stem cell transplant. This specimen consisted of PBMCs, obtained before TCRalphabeta/CD19-depleted stem cell transplant. The CDR3 loop reads CASSLQQGMEQYF. CDR3 DNA sequence: TGTGCCAGCAGCCTGCAGCAGGGGATGGAGCAGTACTTC.